These 25 T cell receptor beta chains were sequenced from one sample in a study of T cell responses to AZD1222 COVID-19 vaccine. The method was immunoSEQ multiplex PCR; TCRdb's version includes in-frame clones alone and lacks a portion of them. The table lists 60,000 to 95,000 clones, more than 75% of them singletons. The specimen was peripheral blood, collected 28 days after the second AZD1222 dose. These receptors originate from an adult who received the AZD1222 COVID-19 vaccine.

V is TRBV19 and J is TRBJ2-2; 9 nucleotides align to TRBD2. V dropped 5 bases and J dropped 2; count of bases not matched to a gene: 18. Germline values: CDR1 LNHDA, CDR2 SQIVND (reference sequence). The CDR3 extends over 20 amino acids. The CDR3 region is CASSATGQSRLAVNTGELFF. The CDR3 bases are TGTGCCAGTAGTGCGACAGGGCAAAGCCGACTAGCGGTAAACACCGGGGAGCTGTTTTTT.

The rearrangement joins TRBV7-3 to TRBJ1-1, with no clear D. The CDR3 runs to 14 residues. Germline V gives CDR1 SGHTA, CDR2 FQGTGA. With 5 bases removed from V and 2 bases from J, the gap between germline ends came to 12 bases. Written as DNA, the CDR3 is TGTGCCAGCAGCCCGTCCCGGGATAACACTGAAGCTTTCTTT. It yields the protein CASSPSRDNTEAFF.

The chain links TRBV28 to TRBJ2-7; 11 bases are shared with TRBD1. Germline lookup yields CDR1 MDHEN and CDR2 SYDVKM. Losses at the gene ends were 5 bases for V and 5 bases for J; bases not matched to a gene: 8. The CDR3 has 15 amino acids. Here the CDR3 reads CASSPPRTGGNEQYF. CDR3 DNA sequence: TGTGCCAGCAGTCCCCCCCGGACAGGGGGCAACGAGCAGTACTTC.

A few counts support this clone. The J gene is TRBJ2-7, the V gene TRBV9, with 8 bases matching TRBD2. CDR1 SGDLS and CDR2 YYNGEE come from the germline V gene. J gave up 4 bases and V 5 bases, and 8 bases lay outside the gene matches. The CDR3 is 14 amino acids. This CDR3 is CASSSGTRGYEQYF. The CDR3 nucleotides read TGTGCCAGCAGTTCCGGGACTAGAGGGTACGAGCAGTACTTC.

The chain combines TRBV7-3 with TRBJ2-1; the D gene is possibly TRBD1 (5 bases). This CDR3 is built from 13 residues. V lost 2 bases, J lost 9 bases, and 11 bases lay in between. Germline loops: CDR1 SGHTA, CDR2 FQGTGA. The CDR3 loop reads CASSLSLTAEQFF. CDR3 nucleotides: TGTGCCAGCAGCTTATCGTTGACAGCTGAGCAGTTCTTC.

This clone showed up just a few times. This chain uses TRBV6-2 or TRBV6-3 with TRBJ2-5; 8 bases agree with TRBD2. The germline V gene has CDR1 MNHEY and CDR2 SVGEGT. J gave up 2 bases and V 6 bases, and 8 bases lay outside the gene matches. This CDR3 is 15 amino acids long. CDR3 sequence: CASSLLRGDQETQYF. The CDR3 region has the DNA TGTGCCAGCAGCCTCCTGCGGGGGGATCAAGAGACCCAGTACTTC.

The chain carries TRBV6-5 and TRBJ1-5, with 9 bases fitting TRBD1. The germline CDR1 and CDR2 sequences are MNHEY and SVGAGI. With V trimmed by 6 bases and J by 7 bases, 10 bases remained unmatched. This CDR3 is built from 15 residues. Here the CDR3 reads CASRSPGQGRQPQHF. The CDR3, as DNA: TGTGCCAGCAGGTCTCCGGGACAGGGAAGGCAGCCCCAGCATTTT.

This clone was observed a handful of times. The chain joins TRBV3-1 (or the pseudogene TRBV3-2) to TRBJ1-1; D uncertain. The CDR3 length is 13 residues. With 4 bases removed from V and 1 base from J, the gap between germline ends came to 7 bases. CDR1 is LGHDT, CDR2 YNNKEL, per germline (reference sequence). The CDR3 spells CASSRYGNTEAFF. CDR3 DNA: TGTGCCAGCAGCCGGTACGGGAACACTGAAGCTTTCTTT.

The rearrangement joins TRBV11-2 to TRBJ1-2; maybe TRBD1 (6 bases). The CDR3 sequence is 16 residues long. The germline V gene has CDR1 SGHAT and CDR2 FQNNGV. Trimming removed 2 bases from V and 8 bases from J, with 21 bases in between. The CDR3 reads CASSLITGPVGRGYTF. DNA for the CDR3: TGTGCCAGCAGCTTAATAACAGGGCCGGTGGGGAGAGGCTACACCTTC.

V usage is TRBV6-5 and J usage is TRBJ1-3, with 8 bases fitting TRBD1. V shed 8 bases and J 4 bases; nucleotides not matched to a gene: 7. The germline gives CDR1 MNHEY, CDR2 SVGAGI. The CDR3 is 14 amino acids. This CDR3 is CASGTGGTGNTIYF. The CDR3 DNA follows: TGTGCCAGCGGAACAGGGGGTACCGGAAACACCATATATTTT.

The V gene is TRBV28, the J gene TRBJ2-6, with no clear D. Germline CDR1 reads MDHEN; CDR2 reads SYDVKM. The CDR3 runs to 17 residues. V was pared by 3 bases and J by 2 bases, with 14 bases between. CDR3 region: CASSFVGKEPGANVLTF. The DNA for the CDR3 is TGTGCCAGCAGTTTTGTCGGAAAGGAGCCTGGGGCCAACGTCCTGACTTTC.

The chain combines TRBV4-1 with TRBJ2-5, with TRBD2 matching over 15 bases. The J segment lost 1 base and the V segment lost 1 base, leaving 1 base of the junction unmatched. The CDR3 has 17 amino acids. Per the germline V gene, CDR1 is MGHRA and CDR2 is YSYEKL. The chain's CDR3 is CASSQAGLAGGQETQYF. CDR3 bases: TGCGCCAGCAGCCAAGCGGGACTAGCGGGGGGCCAAGAGACCCAGTACTTC.

The CDR3 bases are TGTGCCAGCAGCAGTCCAGGTTCCGGAAACACCATATATTTT. Translating it yields CASSSPGSGNTIYF. This chain uses TRBV7-9 with TRBJ1-3; D call uncertain. Per the germline V gene, CDR1 is SEHNR and CDR2 is FQNEAQ (reference sequence). The CDR3 runs to 14 residues. V lost 5 bases and J 4 bases, leaving 12 bases between the germline ends.

This clone came up once. The V call is TRBV5-6, the J call TRBJ1-6; 7 bases are shared with TRBD1. The CDR3 extends over 15 amino acids. J gave up 7 bases and V 5 bases, and 9 bases lay outside the gene matches. Germline CDR1 and CDR2: SGHDT and YYEEEE. CDR3 amino acids: CASSFRQGRNSPLHF. Written as DNA, the CDR3 is TGTGCCAGCAGTTTTCGACAGGGACGGAATTCACCCCTCCACTTT.

The table lists this clone with a few counts. The chain couples TRBV19 to TRBJ2-1; D remains unclear. With 7 bases removed from V and 7 bases from J, the gap between germline ends came to 17 bases. The CDR3 contains 14 residues. Per the germline V gene, CDR1 is LNHDA and CDR2 is SQIVND (reference sequence). CDR3 loop: CASTPQVAPNEQFF. In nucleotides, the CDR3 is TGTGCCAGTACCCCTCAGGTAGCCCCTAATGAGCAGTTCTTC.

This rearrangement joins TRBV3-1 (or the pseudogene TRBV3-2) to TRBJ2-7; 7 bases agree with TRBD1. The CDR3 covers 16 residues. J was trimmed by 0 bases and V by 5 bases; bases with no gene match: 10. CDR1 is LGHDT, CDR2 YNNKEL, per germline (reference sequence). The CDR3 bases are TGTGCCAGCAGCGGAGAATACAGGGGTCCCTCCTACGAGCAGTACTTC. Residues: CASSGEYRGPSYEQYF.

J is TRBJ2-5 and V is TRBV5-1, with D perhaps matching TRBD1 (6 bases). Germline loops: CDR1 SGHRS, CDR2 YFSETQ. The V end lost 1 base, the J end lost 1 base, and 14 bases lay between the germline ends. This CDR3 comprises 16 residues. The CDR3 DNA reads TGCGCCAGCAGCTTGTGGTCAGGGGTACCCCAAGAGACCCAGTACTTC. It translates to CASSLWSGVPQETQYF.

This chain joins TRBV12-3 or TRBV12-4 and TRBJ1-1; no clear D. V lost 10 bases and J 5 bases, leaving 17 bases between the germline ends. There are 13 residues in the CDR3. CDR3 DNA: TGTGCCACCCAGACGACGGCGGGGACTGAAGCTTTCTTT. It yields the protein CATQTTAGTEAFF.

The rearrangement joins TRBV15 to TRBJ1-1; D uncertain. Germline lookup yields CDR1 LNHNV and CDR2 YYDKDF (reference sequence). CDR3 length equals 13 residues. V dropped 4 bases and J dropped 6 bases, with 12 bases sitting between them. This chain's CDR3 is CATSNAIGPEAFF. The DNA of the CDR3 is TGTGCCACCAGCAACGCGATAGGGCCTGAAGCTTTCTTT.

There are a few counts of this clone. Written as DNA, the CDR3 is TGTGCCAGTCGAAAAGGGACGGTCAATTCACCCCTCCACTTT. Translating gives CASRKGTVNSPLHF. The chain has TRBV7-9 and TRBJ1-6, with a weak D call TRBD1 (5 bases). The germline V gene encodes CDR1 SEHNR and CDR2 FQNEAQ (reference sequence). Between the trimmed V and J ends, which lost 9 bases and 7 bases, there was a span of 16 bases. The CDR3 sequence is 14 residues long.

This clone is a singleton in its sample. The V and J genes are TRBV3-1 (or the pseudogene TRBV3-2) and TRBJ2-3; D might be TRBD2 (6 bases). V shed 1 base and J shed 5 bases, with 22 bases lying between them. The CDR3 length is 18 residues. The V gene's germline CDR1 is LGHDT and CDR2 YNNKEL (reference sequence). The CDR3 region has the DNA TGTGCCAGCAGCCAAGGCCCGCTAGCGCGGAGGGGAGAAGATACGCAGTATTTT. It codes for CASSQGPLARRGEDTQYF.

The chain links TRBV5-5 to TRBJ2-7; TRBD1 matches at 9 bases. V was clipped by 8 bases and J by 5 bases; unmatched bases: 8. CDR1 SGHKS and CDR2 YYEKEE come from the germline V gene (reference sequence). The CDR3 sequence is 13 residues long. CDR3 in amino acids: CASDRQGVDEQYF. The CDR3 nucleotides read TGTGCCAGTGACAGACAGGGGGTGGACGAGCAGTACTTC.

This chain uses TRBV21-1 with TRBJ1-5; TRBD1 is the table's D call and was not checked against the DNA. TRBV21-1 represents a pseudogene. CDR3 length: 19 amino acids. CDR3 sequence: CASSKGGTVTVAGNQPQHF. In DNA, the CDR3 is TGTGCCAGCAGCAAAGGGGGGACAGTCACCGTGGCGGGCAATCAGCCCCAGCATTTT.

The chain carries TRBV11-2 and TRBJ2-2; D not resolved. The CDR3 runs 15 residues. Germline CDR1 is SGHAT and CDR2 is FQNNGV. V was shortened by 0 bases and J by 7 bases, with 12 bases between the two germline ends. In DNA form, the CDR3 reads TGTGCCAGCAGCTTAGATGGGGTTATAGGCGGGGAGCTGTTTTTT. Translation: CASSLDGVIGGELFF.

The chain combines TRBV6-2 or TRBV6-3 with TRBJ1-1, with D possibly being TRBD1 (5 bases). The V end lost 4 bases, the J end lost 5 bases, and 11 bases lay between the germline ends. Germline-derived CDR1 and CDR2 are MNHEY and SVGEGT. This CDR3 has 13 amino acids. The CDR3 DNA sequence: TGTGCCAGCAGTTCCAGGGAGGGGACTGAAGCTTTCTTT. This codes for CASSSREGTEAFF.